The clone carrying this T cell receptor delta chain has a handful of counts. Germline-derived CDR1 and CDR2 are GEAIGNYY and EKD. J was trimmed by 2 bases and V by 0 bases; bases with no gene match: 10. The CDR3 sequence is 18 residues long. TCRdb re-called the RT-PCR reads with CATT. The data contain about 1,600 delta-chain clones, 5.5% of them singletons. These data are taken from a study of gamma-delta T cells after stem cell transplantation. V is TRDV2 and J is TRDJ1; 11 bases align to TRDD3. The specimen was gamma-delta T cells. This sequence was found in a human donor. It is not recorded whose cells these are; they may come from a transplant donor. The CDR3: CACDTVDGGYAGTDKLIF. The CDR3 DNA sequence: TGTGCCTGTGACACCGTTGATGGGGGATACGCAGGGACCGATAAACTCATCTTT.